A single sample gave rise to the 17 T cell receptor beta chains below, sequenced in a study of blood T cell repertoires in COVID-19 (TCRdb year 2020). The library was built by means of the immunoSEQ multiplex PCR assay. TCRdb carries this immuneACCESS record with in-frame sequences only. Its versions omit some clonotypes, under half of them owing to an unresolved V gene in the studies checked, with the rest unexplained. The sample table records some 70,000 clones; around 85% of these occur just once. About 10% of the sample is taken by the ten largest. Sample: peripheral blood. These receptors came from a woman aged 45-65 years with acute or convalescent COVID-19.

The V and J genes are TRBV10-3 and TRBJ1-2; D is possibly TRBD1 (6 bases). Trimming left V 6 bases short and J 4 bases short, with 21 bases between. Germline V gene lookup returns CDR1 ENHRY and CDR2 SYGVKD. This CDR3 has 16 amino acids. CDR3 in amino acids: CAISNEVRGTGYGYTF. The CDR3 region has the DNA TGTGCCATCAGCAATGAGGTTAGGGGGACGGGCTATGGCTACACCTTC.

The table lists this clone with a few counts. At the DNA level, this CDR3 is encoded by other sequences in the same sample as well. The chain links TRBV11-1 to TRBJ1-1, with D tentatively TRBD1 (5 bases). The germline V gene has CDR1 SGHAT and CDR2 FQDESV (reference sequence). This CDR3 is 13 amino acids long. The V end lost 5 bases, the J end lost 1 base, and 8 bases lay between the germline ends. The CDR3 loop reads CASSPQGNTEAFF. CDR3 DNA: TGTGCCAGCAGCCCCCAGGGGAACACTGAAGCTTTCTTT. Based on the CDR3 plus reference TRBV11-1 and TRBJ1-1, the full variable domain is EAEVAQSPRYKITEKSQAVAFWCDPISGHATLYWYRQILGQGPELLVQFQDESVVDDSQLPKDRFSAERLKGVDSTLKIQPAELGDSAMYLCASSPQGNTEAFFGQGTRLTVV.

The chain uses TRBV18 and TRBJ2-6, with D maybe TRBD1 (5 bases). Trimming removed 6 bases at V and 2 bases at J, with 11 bases between. CDR3 size: 15 residues. Germline loops: CDR1 KGHSH, CDR2 LQKENI. The CDR3 DNA reads TGTGCCAGCTCGGTGACAGAAGCTGGGGCCAACGTCCTGACTTTC. Its protein is CASSVTEAGANVLTF. The full variable domain, in which reference TRBV18 and TRBJ2-6 provide the parts outside the CDR3, is NAGVMQNPRHLVRRRGQEARLRCSPMKGHSHVYWYRQLPEEGLKFMVYLQKENIIDESGMPKERFSAEFPKEGPSILRIQQVVRGDSAAYFCASSVTEAGANVLTFGAGSRLTVL.

This clone occurred once. CDR3 in amino acids: CASSLGQGAYNEQFF. CDR3 DNA sequence: TGCGCCAGCAGCTTAGGACAGGGGGCCTACAATGAGCAGTTCTTC. The chain joins TRBV5-1 to TRBJ2-1, with 10 nucleotides matching TRBD1. The length of the CDR3 is 15 residues. Germline values: CDR1 SGHRS, CDR2 YFSETQ. V gave up 2 bases and J gave up 2 bases; unmatched junction bases: 1.

The CDR3 DNA reads as TGTGCCAGCAGTTTATACGCACAGGGGACTGGGGCCAACGTCCTGACTTTC. It codes for CASSLYAQGTGANVLTF. The chain uses TRBV27 and TRBJ2-6, with 7 bases that match TRBD1. This CDR3 contains 17 residues. V shed 1 base and J 2 bases; nucleotides not matched to a gene: 5. Per germline, CDR1 MNHEY and CDR2 SMNVEV (reference sequence).

V and J are TRBV6-5 and TRBJ1-1; 7 bases match TRBD1. Looked up from germline, CDR1 is MNHEY and CDR2 is SVGAGI. J gave up 4 bases and V 6 bases, and 5 bases lay outside the gene matches. There are 13 residues in the CDR3. CDR3: CASRTGWGTEAFF. The CDR3 region has the DNA TGTGCCAGCAGGACAGGGTGGGGCACTGAAGCTTTCTTT.

The rearrangement uses TRBV7-9 and TRBJ2-3; TRBD2 matches 10 bases. Germline CDR1 and CDR2: SEHNR and FQNEAQ (reference sequence). V dropped 8 bases and J dropped 8; count of bases not matched to a gene: 7. This CDR3 is 13 amino acids long. The CDR3, as DNA: TGTGCCAGCGGACTAGCGGAGGGAGGTACGCAGTATTTT. Its protein product is CASGLAEGGTQYF.

This chain uses TRBV7-9 with TRBJ1-2; TRBD1 agrees at 7 bases. CDR1 is SEHNR and CDR2 is FQNEAQ in the germline V gene (reference sequence). With 4 bases clipped from V and 4 bases from J, the junction kept 6 bases outside the gene matches. The CDR3 is made up of 14 amino acids. The CDR3 DNA reads as TGTGCCAGCAGCTCGGGGACAGCATCCTATGGCTACACCTTC. This gives the protein CASSSGTASYGYTF. The full variable domain, rest sourced from reference TRBV7-9 and TRBJ1-2, is DTGVSQNPRHKITKRGQNVTFRCDPISEHNRLYWYRQTLGQGPEFLTYFQNEAQLEKSRLLSDRFSAERPKGSFSTLEIQRTEQGDSAMYLCASSSGTASYGYTFGSGTRLTVV.

The rearrangement uses TRBV27 and TRBJ1-2, with 8 positions matching TRBD1. V trimming: 6 bases; J trimming: 2 bases; junction bases outside the gene matches: 8. CDR3 length equals 15 residues. The V gene's germline CDR1 is MNHEY and CDR2 SMNVEV (reference sequence). The CDR3 DNA reads TGTGCCAGCAGAGCTAACAGGGGGAAAAACTATGGCTACACCTTC. The encoded protein is CASRANRGKNYGYTF.

The rearrangement uses TRBV15 and TRBJ2-7; 9 bases are a match to TRBD2. V shed 5 bases, J shed 0 bases, and the junction held 5 bases outside the gene matches. The germline V gene has CDR1 LNHNV and CDR2 YYDKDF (reference sequence). The CDR3 is 15 amino acids. The CDR3 here is CATSSPSGVSYEQYF. Here the CDR3 DNA reads TGTGCCACCAGCTCTCCTAGCGGGGTCTCCTACGAGCAGTACTTC.

The chain carries TRBV6-1 and TRBJ1-4, with 11 bases fitting TRBD1. CDR1 MNHNS and CDR2 SASEGT come from the germline V gene. V was clipped by 4 bases and J by 0 bases; unmatched bases: 7. The CDR3 is 18 amino acids. The CDR3 is CASSARTGGMATNEKLFF. Written as DNA, the CDR3 is TGTGCCAGCAGTGCCAGGACAGGGGGCATGGCAACTAATGAAAAACTGTTTTTT.

The rearrangement joins TRBV3-1 (or the pseudogene TRBV3-2) to TRBJ1-5; D gene ambiguous. Germline CDR1 is LGHDT and CDR2 is YNNKEL (reference sequence). The V end lost 1 base, the J end lost 1 base, and 8 bases lay between the germline ends. The CDR3 is 15 residues long. The CDR3 DNA reads as TGTGCCAGCAGCCAAGCCCCGGGGAGCAATCAGCCCCAGCATTTT. Its translation is CASSQAPGSNQPQHF.

This chain connects TRBV4-3 to TRBJ2-7; D ambiguous. Germline V gene lookup returns CDR1 LGHNA and CDR2 YSLEER. CDR3 length: 14 amino acids. V was trimmed by 6 bases and J by 0 bases, leaving 12 bases between them. CDR3 sequence reads: CASSPDWYSYEQYF. The CDR3 DNA follows: TGCGCCAGCAGTCCAGACTGGTACTCCTACGAGCAGTACTTC.

J is TRBJ1-1 and V is TRBV23-1; the match to TRBD1 covers 9 bases. TRBV23-1 is flagged as an ORF with uncertain function. V dropped 6 bases and J dropped 5; count of bases not matched to a gene: 13. The CDR3 runs 16 residues. The chain's CDR3 is CASSPRQGGGRTEAFF. CDR3 sequence (DNA): TGCGCCAGCAGCCCAAGACAGGGGGGAGGTCGTACTGAAGCTTTCTTT.

This sequence joins TRBV27 and TRBJ2-1; TRBD2 agrees at 10 bases. Germline V gene sequence: CDR1 MNHEY, CDR2 SMNVEV (reference sequence). This CDR3 spans 18 amino acids. The ends lost 8 bases at V and 9 bases at J; junction bases unmatched: 22. The CDR3 region has the DNA TGTGCCAGCCAAACAGGGGCCGAAAGTAGCGGGAGGTCGGGTGAGCAGTTCTTC. It codes for CASQTGAESSGRSGEQFF.

J is TRBJ2-5 and V is TRBV4-2; 7 nucleotides align to TRBD2. The length of the CDR3 is 17 residues. Germline CDR1 and CDR2: LGHNA and YNFKEQ. V trimming: 1 base; J trimming: 5 bases; junction bases outside the gene matches: 13. The CDR3 region has the DNA TGTGCCAGCAGCCAAGTGGTCCCAGCGGGGCAAGGGGAGACCCAGTACTTC. Amino acid sequence: CASSQVVPAGQGETQYF.

V usage is TRBV11-2 and J usage is TRBJ1-4; D is perhaps TRBD1 (6 bases). In germline, CDR1 is SGHAT, CDR2 FQNNGV. Trimming took off 6 bases at V and 4 bases at J, with 9 bases between the two ends. The CDR3 totals 13 residues. The CDR3 DNA is TGTGCCAGCAGGACAGGATTTAATGAAAAACTGTTTTTT. It translates to CASRTGFNEKLFF.